The sequence of this T cell receptor (beta chain) was determined in a study of T cell changes during pregnancy in multiple sclerosis (dated by TCRdb to 2018 to 2020). About the investigation overall: Changes in the T cell repertoire over the course of pregnancy were examined in this study in women with multiple sclerosis.

Preparation of the library involved the immunoSEQ multiplex PCR assay. Held by TCRdb, this immuneACCESS table contains in-frame sequences only and omits some clones. Under half of the omission traces to an unresolved V gene where checked; the cause of the rest is unknown. Present in this sample are around 80,000 clones, about 90% of which were seen just once. Less than 3% of the sample rests with the top ten. The germline V gene sets CDR1 to MNHEY and CDR2 to SVGAGI. The V end gives up 6 bases and the J end 3 bases, leaving 5 bases in the junction not matched to a gene. The CDR3 sequence holds 14 residues, the cysteine and phenylalanine included. Only the CDR3 portion is preserved as DNA: 42 bases, with reading frame beginning at the first base. As for this clone: Its binding antigen is unknown. No much larger clonotype is one base removed from it; base qualities were not supplied.

Source: peripheral blood, taken before pregnancy. The chain is encoded by TRBV6-5 joined to TRBJ2-7; TRBD1 aligns with 10 central bases. The sequence derives from a female donor with multiple sclerosis, enrolled in a pregnancy study. The CDR3 protein sequence reads: CASRKGQGNYEQYF. The DNA sequence reads TGTGCCAGCAGAAAGGGACAGGGGAACTACGAGCAGTACTTC.